This TCR beta chain was documented in a study of T-cell memory formation after mild COVID-19 (TCRdb year 2021). The study in broad terms: TCR sequence clusters from the two donors were largely donor specific. In two donors, T-cell clones that expanded and contracted after mild COVID-19 were tracked by sequencing TCRalpha and TCRbeta repertoires over time. The cohort was made up of two young adult volunteers, one female and one male, who were previously healthy. Paper-wide results and their limitations: Contracting CD4+ clones were found mainly in CM and EM memory subsets, while CD8+ clones were enriched in EMRA. Clones that contracted from day 15 to 85 showed balanced CD4/CD8 phenotypes, whereas a second wave of clones that expanded from day 15 to 37 leaned towards CD4+. Some responding clones were found in pre-infection memory, which suggests that pre-existing cross-reactive memory T cells took part in the SARS-CoV-2 response. The second-wave clones that peaked on day 37 were not confirmed to be SARS-CoV-2 specific. The study covered only a couple of mild cases, and larger cohorts including severe cases with pre-infection samples were considered necessary.

Comment on this clonotype: Its antigen is still unknown. Per-nucleotide qualities are absent, and no much larger clonotype sits a single base away.

The instrument given in TCRdb is Illumina NovaSeq 6000. cDNA libraries for TCRalpha and TCRbeta were prepared by 5'RACE using constant-segment primers, with sample barcodes and unique molecular identifiers added. Trizol reagent was used to extract RNA from every sample. Amplification of the libraries took two PCR steps, and the second step added a second sample barcode plus Illumina TruSeq adapters. Sequencing of the libraries was done on an Illumina NovaSeq, producing 2 x 150 bp paired-end reads. The source study handled its data this way. With migec v1.2.7, reads were demultiplexed and then collapsed into UMI-guided consensus sequences. Using mixcr v2.1.11, UMI consensuses were aligned to TRA and TRB V and J templates and then assembled into clonotypes. A clonotype was counted as expanded or contracted only if both edgeR and NoisET called the change significant, with noise models trained on biological replicates. For edgeR calls, a false discovery rate-adjusted p below 0.01 and a log2 fold-change threshold of 1 were applied. As an exploratory analysis of dynamics, max-normalized trajectories of the 1000 most abundant clonotypes were examined with PCA combined with hierarchical clustering. Separately sequenced CD4+ and CD8+ repertoires were used to assign the CD4 or CD8 phenotype of responding clones. Using fastp trimming at Q25 and MiXCR clonotype assembly, TCRdb reanalyzed the public sequencing data and kept in-frame beta chains. One record per CDR3 amino acid sequence lists the most common genes and DNA. TCRdb, rather than the study authors, made the V and J calls. In all, the sample holds 11,000 to 15,000 distinct CDR3 sequences, and roughly 19% of those were seen once. Over 45% of the sample is in the top ten clones.

Ficoll-Paque density gradient centrifugation was used to isolate PBMCs. Trimming takes 4 bases from V and 2 bases from J, and the germline ends sit 10 bases apart. The CDR3 goes from the cysteine to the phenylalanine over 14 residues. Only CDR3 DNA is held: 42 bases, read in frame from base 1. CDR1 and CDR2 were assigned from the germline V gene (reference sequence) as LNHNV and YYDKDF. The TCR comes from an adult woman who had mild COVID-19 (a few samples of this study predate the infection). The sample titles of this study are shuffled in the database, so cell type and time point are left out; the donor was told from shared clones. The V and J genes are TRBV15 and TRBJ2-3, with no reliable assignment of the D segment. The sample comprised PBMCs or a T cell subset sorted from them (not recorded which). The CDR3 region has the sequence CATSKGGDTDTQYF. The DNA sequence is as follows: TGTGCCACCAGCAAGGGCGGAGACACAGATACGCAGTATTTT. Beyond the CDR3, the reference TRBV15 and TRBJ2-3 genes provide the residues; the full variable domain reads: DAMVIQNPRYQVTQFGKPVTLSCSQTLNHNVMYWYQQKSSQAPKLLFHYYDKDFNNEADTPDNFQSRRPNTSFCFLDIRSPGLGDTAMYLCATSKGGDTDTQYFGPGTRLTVL.